Presented here are 21 T cell receptor beta chains from one specimen sequenced in a study of glioma-infiltrating T cells. Using RNA template, CDR3s of TCR alpha and beta were amplified with iRepertoire arm-PCR. A single record per CDR3 protein comes from TCRdb applying MiXCR to the multiplex PCR reads. The sample includes approximately 400,000 distinct CDR3 sequences, roughly two fifths seen only once; the top ten take about 12%. The sequenced material came from glioma tissue, nonneoplastic brain tissue, or PBMCs (not recorded which). Receptor source: a human donor with low-grade glioma or glioblastoma, undergoing nonglioma brain surgery, or in good health (not recorded which).

In this sample, this clonotype turned up a few times. The chain carries TRBV4-2 and TRBJ2-7; possible D gene TRBD2, 5 bases. Trimming took off 0 bases at V and 2 bases at J, with 14 bases between the two ends. The germline CDR1 and CDR2 sequences are LGHNA and YNFKEQ. This CDR3 spans 16 amino acids. CDR3 residues: CASSQDSSGATYEQYF. The CDR3 DNA sequence: TGTGCCAGCAGCCAAGATTCCAGCGGAGCTACCTACGAGCAGTACTTC.

This chain joins TRBV28 and TRBJ2-7; 10 nucleotides agree with TRBD2. The trim removed 2 bases at V and 7 bases at J, leaving 8 bases unmatched. This CDR3 region has 15 residues. CDR1 is MDHEN, CDR2 SYDVKM, per germline. The CDR3 protein is CASSLRLAGVSEQYF. CDR3 bases: TGTGCCAGCAGTTTAAGGCTAGCGGGAGTATCGGAGCAGTACTTC.

Only a few counts were recorded for this clonotype. The rearrangement joins TRBV4-2 to TRBJ1-1; a weak D match, TRBD1 (5 bases). Germline-derived CDR1 and CDR2 are LGHNA and YNFKEQ. With 0 bases removed from V and 3 bases from J, the gap between germline ends came to 11 bases. The CDR3 consists of 15 residues. CDR3: CASSQDTTGDTEAFF. The CDR3 DNA follows: TGTGCCAGCAGCCAAGATACAACGGGGGACACTGAAGCTTTCTTT.

This clonotype was counted only a few times. The CDR3 DNA sequence: TGTGCCACCAGCTCGCGGACTAGTAGCGAGCAGTACTTC. Protein: CATSSRTSSEQYF. The chain is built from TRBV15 and TRBJ2-7, with 7 bases matching TRBD2. Unmatched junction bases numbered 7, after V lost 5 bases and J lost 6 bases. The CDR3 length is 13 residues. Germline V CDR1 and CDR2: LNHNV, YYDKDF (reference sequence).

On this clonotype itself: Its ends do not fully match the called genes, so a read error is possible. The chain employs TRBV15 and TRBJ1-1, with D possibly TRBD1 on 5 matching bases. The CDR3 spans 15 residues. Per germline, CDR1 LNHNV and CDR2 YYDKDF (reference sequence). Written as DNA, the CDR3 is TGTGCCACCAGCAGGCCATCCGGGGCGAACACTGAAGCTCTCTTT. Protein product: CATSRPSGANTEALF.

The chain employs TRBV29-1 and TRBJ2-3; 8 bases are shared with TRBD1. V was pared by 2 bases and J by 4 bases, with 2 bases of the junction left unmatched. The CDR3 sequence is 13 residues long. Germline CDR1 is SQVTM and CDR2 is ANQGSEA. The CDR3 sequence: CSVEQGAPDTQYF. CDR3 nucleotide sequence: TGCAGCGTTGAACAGGGGGCTCCAGATACGCAGTATTTT.

This clonotype was detected only once. A read error may be the cause here, since a much bigger clone is one base away. V is TRBV20-1 and J is TRBJ2-1, with D uncertain. This CDR3 has 16 amino acids. Germline assignment: CDR1 DFQATT and CDR2 SNEGSKA (reference sequence). V was trimmed by 1 base and J by 3 bases, leaving 16 bases between them. The CDR3 DNA sequence: TGCAGTGCTAGAGGACATAGCTGGACCCGCTACAATGAGCAGTTCTTC. This sequence encodes CSARGHSWTRYNEQFF.

This chain links TRBV19 with TRBJ1-3; D is ambiguous. Germline CDR1 is LNHDA and CDR2 is SQIVND (reference sequence). V shed 0 bases and J shed 0 bases, with 6 bases lying between them. The CDR3 totals 15 residues. The CDR3 region is CASSIDGDSGNTIYF. CDR3 sequence (DNA): TGTGCCAGTAGTATAGATGGCGACTCTGGAAACACCATATATTTT.

This clonotype came up many times. The chain combines TRBV20-1 with TRBJ2-3; D may correspond to TRBD1 or TRBD2 (5 bases each). Germline values: CDR1 DFQATT, CDR2 SNEGSKA (reference sequence). The V and J ends lost 3 bases and 6 bases respectively, with 13 bases between them. The CDR3 has 13 residues. CDR3 nucleotide sequence: TGCAGTGCTAGCGGGACCGGCATTGATACGCAGTATTTT. Amino acids: CSASGTGIDTQYF.

This clonotype showed up just once. J is TRBJ2-7 and V is TRBV20-1, with D perhaps TRBD1 (6 bases). There are 15 residues in the CDR3. V lost 5 bases, J lost 7 bases, and 24 bases lay in between. The germline gives CDR1 DFQATT, CDR2 SNEGSKA (reference sequence). CDR3 nucleotides: TGCAGTGCTCAGGGCTCCGGGGCAGGGGCTTTAGAGCAGTACTTC. Translating gives CSAQGSGAGALEQYF.

Details on this clonotype: Being one base from a much bigger clone, this may be a read error. This chain joins TRBV20-1 and TRBJ2-1; D gene unclear. CDR1 and CDR2 from the germline V gene are DFQATT and SNEGSKA (reference sequence). The CDR3 has 13 amino acids. CDR3 amino acids: CSALGPSDNEKFF. The CDR3 bases are TGCAGTGCCCTCGGACCCAGTGACAATGAGAAGTTCTTC.

As regards this clonotype: It is likely a read error, because the conserved phenylalanine at the end of the CDR3 is missing. The chain uses TRBV20-1 and TRBJ2-1; 12 bases map to TRBD2. The CDR3 runs to 17 residues. After removal of 5 bases from V and 0 bases from J, the junction contained 8 bases not matched to a gene. Germline loops: CDR1 DFQATT, CDR2 SNEGSKA (reference sequence). The CDR3 nucleotides are TGCAGTGCTTCTGGGACTAGCGGGTTTATCTCCTACAATGAGCAGTTCCCC. Translation: CSASGTSGFISYNEQFP.

This clonotype appeared many times. The rearrangement uses TRBV6-1 and TRBJ2-7; D gene uncertain. CDR1 and CDR2 from the germline V gene are MNHNS and SASEGT. The CDR3 is 12 residues long. The V end lost 5 bases, the J end lost 3 bases, and 8 bases lay between the germline ends. CDR3 sequence: CASSYEHYEQYF. The DNA of the CDR3 is TGTGCCAGCAGTTACGAGCACTACGAGCAGTACTTC.

This chain uses TRBV4-1 with TRBJ2-5; TRBD2 aligns across 10 bases. V gave up 6 bases and J gave up 3 bases; unmatched junction bases: 4. Germline V lookup: CDR1 MGHRA, CDR2 YSYEKL. The CDR3 extends over 14 amino acids. CDR3 in DNA: TGCGCCAGCAGGGGACTAGCGCGAGAAGAGACCCAGTACTTC. Translation gives CASRGLAREETQYF.

This clonotype was recorded a few times. This sequence joins TRBV6-2 or TRBV6-3 and TRBJ1-3; D gene ambiguous. Trimming took off 2 bases at V and 0 bases at J, with 8 bases between the two ends. CDR3 size: 15 residues. CDR1 is MNHEY and CDR2 is SVGEGT in the germline V gene. In DNA, the CDR3 is TGTGCCAGCAGTTACCCCGCTCGCTCTGGAAACACCATATATTTT. It yields the protein CASSYPARSGNTIYF.

As for this clonotype: Given a much more abundant clone one base away, this may be a read error. The J gene is TRBJ1-1, the V gene TRBV20-1; the D is unclear. The CDR3 loop spans 13 amino acids. Germline assignment: CDR1 DFQATT and CDR2 SNEGSKA (reference sequence). The CDR3 sequence: CSARAARGTEASF. The CDR3 coding sequence is TGCAGTGCTAGGGCTGCACGAGGCACTGAAGCTTCCTTT.

About this clonotype itself: One base away lies a much larger clone, so this may be a sequencing read error. This sequence joins TRBV6-6 and TRBJ2-1; 7 positions match TRBD1. This CDR3 contains 16 residues. CDR1 and CDR2 from the germline V gene are MNHNY and SVGAGI (reference sequence). The V segment lost 6 bases and the J segment 4 bases; nucleotides outside the gene matches: 12. The CDR3 DNA follows: TGTGCCAGCAGAAAGCTACAGGGGTCATTGTACAATGAGCAGTTCTTC. This codes for CASRKLQGSLYNEQFF.

V usage is TRBV6-2 or TRBV6-3 and J usage is TRBJ2-2, with 11 bases aligning to TRBD1. Trimming at V came to 2 bases and at J to 4 bases, leaving 3 bases not matched to a gene. The CDR3 is 16 amino acids. Germline lookup yields CDR1 MNHEY and CDR2 SVGEGT. In DNA, the CDR3 is TGTGCCAGCAGTTACGGACAGGGGGCCGGCACCGGGGAGCTGTTTTTT. Protein sequence: CASSYGQGAGTGELFF.

This clonotype was observed a handful of times. The CDR3 DNA reads TGTGCCTGGAGTCTAGGGACAGGGGGCCAGCCCCAGCATTTT. Encoded protein: CAWSLGTGGQPQHF. The chain employs TRBV30 and TRBJ1-5, with TRBD1 matching 12 bases. J gave up 7 bases and V 2 bases, and 3 bases lay outside the gene matches. The CDR3 runs to 14 residues. CDR1 GTSNPN and CDR2 SVGIG come from the germline V gene (reference sequence).

With regard to this clonotype: It may be a read error: a sequence one base away is much more abundant. V and J are TRBV15 and TRBJ2-6, with D perhaps assigned TRBD1 or TRBD2 (5 bases each). CDR1 is LNHNV, CDR2 YYDKDF, per germline (reference sequence). The CDR3 is 14 amino acids. The CDR3 sequence: CATSSDSGANVQTF. The DNA of the CDR3 is TGTGCCACCAGCTCGGACTCTGGGGCCAACGTCCAGACTTTC.

This sequence joins TRBV6-2 or TRBV6-3 and TRBJ2-1, with TRBD2 as a possible D gene (5 bases). The ends were cut back, 4 bases at V and 8 bases at J, with 18 bases in the middle. CDR3 length equals 15 residues. Germline lookup yields CDR1 MNHEY and CDR2 SVGEGT. The CDR3 nucleotides are TGTGCCAGCAGTTCCCCCCGGGAATCCTCCGATGAGCAGTTCTTC. It specifies CASSSPRESSDEQFF.